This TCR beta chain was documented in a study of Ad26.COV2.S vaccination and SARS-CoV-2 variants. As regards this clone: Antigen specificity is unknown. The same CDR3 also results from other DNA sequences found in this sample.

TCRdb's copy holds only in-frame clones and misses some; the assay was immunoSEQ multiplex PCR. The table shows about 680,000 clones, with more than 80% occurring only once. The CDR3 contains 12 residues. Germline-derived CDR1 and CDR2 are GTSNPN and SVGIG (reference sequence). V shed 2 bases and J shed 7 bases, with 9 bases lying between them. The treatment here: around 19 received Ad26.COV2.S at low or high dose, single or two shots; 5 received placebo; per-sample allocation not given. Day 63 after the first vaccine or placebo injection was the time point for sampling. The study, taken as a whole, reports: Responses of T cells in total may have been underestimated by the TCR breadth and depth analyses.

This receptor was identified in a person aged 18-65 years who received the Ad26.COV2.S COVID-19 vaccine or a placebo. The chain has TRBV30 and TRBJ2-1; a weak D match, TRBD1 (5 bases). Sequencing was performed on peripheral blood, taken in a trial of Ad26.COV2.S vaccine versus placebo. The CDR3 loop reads CAWSPQGNEQFF. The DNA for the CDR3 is TGTGCCTGGAGTCCCCAGGGAAATGAGCAGTTCTTC. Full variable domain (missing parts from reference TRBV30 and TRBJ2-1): SQTIHQWPATLVQPVGSPLSLECTVEGTSNPNLYWYRQAAGRGLQLLFYSVGIGQISSEVPQNLSASRPQDRQFILSSKKLLLSDSGFYLCAWSPQGNEQFFGPGTRLTVL.